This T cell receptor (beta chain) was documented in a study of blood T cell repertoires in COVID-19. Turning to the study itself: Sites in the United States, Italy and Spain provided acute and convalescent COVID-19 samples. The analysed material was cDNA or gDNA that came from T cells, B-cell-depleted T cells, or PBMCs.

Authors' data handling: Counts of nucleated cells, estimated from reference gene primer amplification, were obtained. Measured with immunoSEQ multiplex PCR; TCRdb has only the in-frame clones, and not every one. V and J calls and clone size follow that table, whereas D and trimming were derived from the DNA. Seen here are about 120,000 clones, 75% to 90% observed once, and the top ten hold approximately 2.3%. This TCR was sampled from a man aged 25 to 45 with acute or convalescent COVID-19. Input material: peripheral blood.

In DNA, the CDR3 is TGTGCCAGCAGTTTACGGCCAGGGGTAGGTTATGGCTACACCTTC. Translation gives CASSLRPGVGYGYTF. The chain couples TRBV27 to TRBJ1-2, with D possibly TRBD1 on 6 matching bases. V gave up 2 bases and J gave up 5 bases, with 15 bases separating them. This CDR3 has 15 residues. CDR1 MNHEY and CDR2 SMNVEV come from the germline V gene (reference sequence).